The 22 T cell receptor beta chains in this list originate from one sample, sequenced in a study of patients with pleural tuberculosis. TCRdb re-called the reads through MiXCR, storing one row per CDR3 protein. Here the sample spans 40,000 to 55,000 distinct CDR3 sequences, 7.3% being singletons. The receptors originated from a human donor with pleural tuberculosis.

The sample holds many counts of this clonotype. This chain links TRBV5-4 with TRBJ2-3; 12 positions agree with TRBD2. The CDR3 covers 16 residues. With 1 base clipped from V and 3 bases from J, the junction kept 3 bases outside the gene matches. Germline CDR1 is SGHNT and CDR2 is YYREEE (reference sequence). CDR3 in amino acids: CASSLRLAGATDTQYF. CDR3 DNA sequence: TGTGCCAGCAGCTTGCGACTAGCGGGAGCTACAGATACGCAGTATTTT.

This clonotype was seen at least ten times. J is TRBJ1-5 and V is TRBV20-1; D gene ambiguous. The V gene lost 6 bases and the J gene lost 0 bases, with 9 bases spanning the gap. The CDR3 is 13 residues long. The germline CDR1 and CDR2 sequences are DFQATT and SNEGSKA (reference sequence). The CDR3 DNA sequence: TGCAGTGCGCTCAAGAATAGCAATCAGCCCCAGCATTTT. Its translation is CSALKNSNQPQHF.

Here the CDR3 reads CASAAGYTEAFF. The CDR3 coding sequence is TGTGCTAGTGCCGCAGGGTATACTGAAGCTTTCTTT. V usage is TRBV12-5 and J usage is TRBJ1-1; D perhaps matches TRBD1 (5 bases). In germline, CDR1 is LGHNT, CDR2 FRNRAP. This CDR3 is built from 12 residues. The germline V and J ends were trimmed by 7 bases and 5 bases, with 11 bases remaining between them. The full variable domain, rest sourced from reference TRBV12-5 and TRBJ1-1, is DARVTQTPRHKVTEMGQEVTMRCQPILGHNTVFWYRQTMMQGLELLAYFRNRAPLDDSGMPKDRFSAEMPDATLATLKIQPSEPRDSAVYFCASAAGYTEAFFGQGTRLTVV.

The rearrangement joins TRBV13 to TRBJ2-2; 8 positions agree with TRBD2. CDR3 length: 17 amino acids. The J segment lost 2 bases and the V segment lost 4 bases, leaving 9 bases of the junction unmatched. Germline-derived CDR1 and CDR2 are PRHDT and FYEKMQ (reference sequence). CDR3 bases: TGTGCCAGCAGCTGGTCGGGAAGCGGGAGTAACACCGGGGAGCTGTTTTTT. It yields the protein CASSWSGSGSNTGELFF. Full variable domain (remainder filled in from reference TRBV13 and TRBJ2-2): AAGVIQSPRHLIKEKRETATLKCYPIPRHDTVYWYQQGPGQDPQFLISFYEKMQSDKGSIPDRFSAQQFSDYHSELNMSSLELGDSALYFCASSWSGSGSNTGELFFGEGSRLTVL.

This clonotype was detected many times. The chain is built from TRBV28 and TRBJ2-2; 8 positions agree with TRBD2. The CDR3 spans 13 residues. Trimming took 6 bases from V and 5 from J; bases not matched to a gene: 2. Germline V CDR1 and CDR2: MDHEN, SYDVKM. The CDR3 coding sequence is TGTGCCAGCAGCACTAGCGGAACCGGGGAGCTGTTTTTT. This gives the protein CASSTSGTGELFF.

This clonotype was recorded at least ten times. The CDR3 spells CASRSGSYNEQFF. As DNA, the CDR3 is TGTGCCAGCAGGAGCGGTTCCTACAATGAGCAGTTCTTC. This chain links TRBV12-3 or TRBV12-4 with TRBJ2-1, with D possibly being TRBD2 (5 bases). The CDR3 spans 13 residues. V shed 6 bases and J shed 1 base, with 7 bases lying between them.

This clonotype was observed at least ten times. The DNA of the CDR3 is TGTGCCTCCAGGGGTTCCGGGACTGAAGCTTTCTTT. Protein product: CASRGSGTEAFF. This chain uses TRBV19 with TRBJ1-1; D is perhaps TRBD1 (6 bases). The germline gives CDR1 LNHDA, CDR2 SQIVND (reference sequence). The V gene lost 11 bases and the J gene lost 5 bases, with 15 bases spanning the gap. This CDR3 spans 12 amino acids.

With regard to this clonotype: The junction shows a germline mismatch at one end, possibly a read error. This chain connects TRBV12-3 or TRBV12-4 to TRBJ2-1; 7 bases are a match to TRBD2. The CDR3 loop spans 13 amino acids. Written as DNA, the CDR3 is TGTGCCAGCAGTTTGGCCAGGGAGGGTGCGCAGTCCTTC. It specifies CASSLAREGAQSF.

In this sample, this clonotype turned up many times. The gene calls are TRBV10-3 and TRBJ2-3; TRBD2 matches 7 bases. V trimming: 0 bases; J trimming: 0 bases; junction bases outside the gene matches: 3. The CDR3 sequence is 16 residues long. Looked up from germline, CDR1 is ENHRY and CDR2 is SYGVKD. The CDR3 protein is CAISESLAASTDTQYF. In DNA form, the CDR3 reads TGTGCCATCAGTGAGTCCCTAGCGGCTAGCACAGATACGCAGTATTTT.

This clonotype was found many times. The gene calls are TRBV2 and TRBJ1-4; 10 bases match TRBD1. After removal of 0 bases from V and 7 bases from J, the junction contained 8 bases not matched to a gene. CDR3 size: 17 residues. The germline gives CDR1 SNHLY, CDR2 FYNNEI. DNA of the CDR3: TGTGCCAGCAGTGAAGCGGACAGGGGGAGGGTTGGTGAAAAACTGTTTTTT. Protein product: CASSEADRGRVGEKLFF.

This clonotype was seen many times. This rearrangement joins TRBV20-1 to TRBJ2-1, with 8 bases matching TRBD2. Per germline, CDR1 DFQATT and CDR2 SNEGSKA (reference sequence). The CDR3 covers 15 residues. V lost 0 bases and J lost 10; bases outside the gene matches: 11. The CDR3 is CSARDRTSGALEQFF. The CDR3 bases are TGCAGTGCTAGAGATCGAACTAGCGGAGCGCTCGAGCAGTTCTTC.

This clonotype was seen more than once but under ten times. The CDR3 spells CASSLGQSYEQYF. The CDR3 nucleotides read TGCGCCAGCAGCTTGGGTCAATCTTACGAGCAGTACTTC. The chain has TRBV5-1 and TRBJ2-7; D ambiguous. The CDR3 length is 13 residues. V lost 0 bases and J lost 4, with 8 bases in between. Germline V gene data show CDR1 as SGHRS and CDR2 as YFSETQ.

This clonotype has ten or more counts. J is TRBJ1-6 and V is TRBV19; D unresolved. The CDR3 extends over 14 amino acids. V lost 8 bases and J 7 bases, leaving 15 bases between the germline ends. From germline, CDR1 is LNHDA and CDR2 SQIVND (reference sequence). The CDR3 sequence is CASGRRDGNSPLHF. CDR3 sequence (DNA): TGTGCCAGTGGGAGGAGGGATGGGAATTCACCCCTCCACTTT.

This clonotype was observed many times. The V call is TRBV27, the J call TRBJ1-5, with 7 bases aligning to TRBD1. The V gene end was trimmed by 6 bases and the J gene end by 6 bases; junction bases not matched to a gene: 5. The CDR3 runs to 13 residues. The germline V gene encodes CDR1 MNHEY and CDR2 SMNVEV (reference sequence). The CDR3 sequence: CASRRPGGQPQHF. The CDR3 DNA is TGTGCCAGCAGGCGTCCAGGGGGTCAGCCCCAGCATTTT.

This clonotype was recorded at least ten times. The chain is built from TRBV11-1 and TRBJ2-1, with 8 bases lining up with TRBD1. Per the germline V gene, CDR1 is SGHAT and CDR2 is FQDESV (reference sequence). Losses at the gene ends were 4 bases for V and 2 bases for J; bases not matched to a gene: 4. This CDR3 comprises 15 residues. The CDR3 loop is CASSSGQGAYNEQFF. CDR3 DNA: TGTGCCAGCAGCTCCGGACAGGGCGCCTACAATGAGCAGTTCTTC.

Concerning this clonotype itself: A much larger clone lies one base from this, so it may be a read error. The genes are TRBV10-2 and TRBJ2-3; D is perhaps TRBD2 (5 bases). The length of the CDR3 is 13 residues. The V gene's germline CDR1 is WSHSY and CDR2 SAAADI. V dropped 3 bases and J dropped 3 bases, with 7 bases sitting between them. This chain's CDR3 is CASSERETDTQYF. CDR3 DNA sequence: TGCGCCAGCAGTGAACGGGAAACAGATACGCAGTATTTT.

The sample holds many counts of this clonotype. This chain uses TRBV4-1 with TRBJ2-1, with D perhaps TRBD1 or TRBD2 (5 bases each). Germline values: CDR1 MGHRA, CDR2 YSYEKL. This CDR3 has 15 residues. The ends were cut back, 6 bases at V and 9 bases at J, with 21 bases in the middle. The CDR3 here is CASRNGILIRGEQFF. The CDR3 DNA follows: TGCGCCAGCAGGAACGGGATACTTATTAGGGGTGAGCAGTTCTTC.

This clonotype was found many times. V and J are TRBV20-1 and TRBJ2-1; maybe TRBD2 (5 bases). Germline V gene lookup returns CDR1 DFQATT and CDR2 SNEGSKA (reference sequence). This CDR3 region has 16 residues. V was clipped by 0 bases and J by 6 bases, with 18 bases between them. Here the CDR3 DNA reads TGCAGTGCTAGAGATCTAGAGGAGAGGAGGCCCAATGAGCAGTTCTTC. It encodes CSARDLEERRPNEQFF.

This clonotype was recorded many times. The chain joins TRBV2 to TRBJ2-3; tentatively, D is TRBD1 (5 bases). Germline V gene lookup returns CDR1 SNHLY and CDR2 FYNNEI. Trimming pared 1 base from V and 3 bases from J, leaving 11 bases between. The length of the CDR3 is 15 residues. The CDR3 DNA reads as TGTGCCAGCAGTGAAGGGCAGGGTTGGACAGATACGCAGTATTTT. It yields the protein CASSEGQGWTDTQYF.

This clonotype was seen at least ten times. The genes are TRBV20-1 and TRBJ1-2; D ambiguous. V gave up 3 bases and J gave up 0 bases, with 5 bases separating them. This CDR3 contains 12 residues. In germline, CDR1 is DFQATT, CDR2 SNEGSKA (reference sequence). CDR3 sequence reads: CSARVANYGYTF. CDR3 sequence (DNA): TGCAGTGCTAGGGTAGCTAACTATGGCTACACCTTC.

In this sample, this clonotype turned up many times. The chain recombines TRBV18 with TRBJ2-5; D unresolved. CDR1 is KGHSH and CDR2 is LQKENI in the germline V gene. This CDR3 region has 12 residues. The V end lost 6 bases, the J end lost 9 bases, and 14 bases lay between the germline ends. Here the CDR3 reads CASSSPGIAQYF. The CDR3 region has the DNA TGTGCCAGCTCGTCGCCTGGGATCGCCCAGTACTTC.

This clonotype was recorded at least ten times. This CDR3 reads CASRASGSRGYEQYF. CDR3 coding DNA: TGTGCCAGCCGGGCTAGCGGGAGCAGGGGATACGAGCAGTACTTC. V usage is TRBV28 and J usage is TRBJ2-7; 10 bases align to TRBD2. The trim removed 8 bases at V and 4 bases at J, leaving 11 bases unmatched. The CDR3 is made up of 15 amino acids. Germline V gene sequence: CDR1 MDHEN, CDR2 SYDVKM.